This T cell receptor (beta chain) was obtained from a study of STAT3 mutations in large granular lymphocyte leukemia. Note on this clone: Its cognate antigen is unknown.

The CDR3 runs to 12 residues. Notes on the study in general: Clonal expansion was inferred from samples taken at other timepoints. Suggested: STAT3 mutation was not the ancestral event for these clonal expansions. In T-cell large granular lymphocyte leukemia, about half of patients showed multiple immunodominant subclonotypes.

TCRbeta libraries averaged around 42,000 productive templates per sample. Only in-frame clones appear in the TCRdb table, and some are missing; sequencing was by immunoSEQ multiplex PCR. The sample yields some 15,000 clones, roughly 80% seen once. The sequencing sample was made of peripheral blood mononuclear cells. The clonotype was recovered from a man aged 55 to 70 with T-cell large granular lymphocyte leukemia. Some clones in this sample may be carry-over from other donors' samples. The rearrangement joins TRBV21-1 to TRBJ2-5; the D call in the table, TRBD2, was not verified against the DNA. TRBV21-1 is a documented pseudogene. The CDR3 loop reads CASNCSEETQYF. For the CDR3, the DNA is TGTGCCAGCAACTGCTCTGAAGAGACCCAGTACTTC.